The 24 T cell receptor beta chains below come from one sample, sequenced in a study of spatial heterogeneity in lung cancer. TCRdb processed the 5' RACE reads anew with MiXCR; each CDR3 protein has one entry. The table lists about 14,000 distinct CDR3 sequences, more than 4.5% of them singletons, with approximately 35% in the top ten. Regarding time point: sample taken at primary tumor resection. Extraction of whole RNA from tumor, nontumor lung or frozen PBMC preceded unsorted sequencing. Sequencing was performed on lung tumor tissue, taken at surgery. These receptors were taken from a human donor with early-stage non-small cell lung cancer.

This clonotype is deemed medium-sized. This beta chain turned up in a library designed for alpha chains; as an off-target read, its abundance says little. V usage is TRBV5-1 and J usage is TRBJ2-1, with D tentatively TRBD2 (7 bases). Trimming took 4 bases from V and 8 from J, leaving 19 bases between them. Looked up from germline, CDR1 is SGHRS and CDR2 is YFSETQ. The CDR3 is 15 residues long. The CDR3 sequence is CASSVSAGAVDEQFF. CDR3 coding DNA: TGCGCCAGCAGCGTGTCCGCGGGGGCCGTCGATGAGCAGTTCTTC.

This clonotype was observed at least ten times. As an off-target read in a library built for alpha chains, this beta chain has a frequency of little significance. This chain joins TRBV30 and TRBJ2-1; D remains unclear. The V end lost 7 bases, the J end lost 4 bases, and 8 bases lay between the germline ends. The germline V gene has CDR1 GTSNPN and CDR2 SVGIG (reference sequence). The length of the CDR3 is 11 residues. The CDR3 DNA reads as TGTGCCTCCTTCAATTACAATGAGCAGTTCTTC. This gives the protein CASFNYNEQFF.

In its sample, this clonotype was seen many times. This beta chain is a stray read from a library made for alpha chains; its abundance is not meaningful. The J gene is TRBJ2-2, the V gene TRBV9; no clear D gene. Trimming stripped 0 bases from V and 6 bases from J, with 12 bases between. The CDR3 spans 15 residues. The germline V gene encodes CDR1 SGDLS and CDR2 YYNGEE. The CDR3 sequence: CASSVGDSGSGELFF. In DNA form, the CDR3 reads TGTGCCAGCAGCGTAGGAGACTCAGGTTCCGGGGAGCTGTTTTTT.

This clonotype was recorded at least ten times. Little can be read into the size of this beta chain, an off-target read in a library designed for alpha chains. DNA of the CDR3: TGTGCCAGCAGTGAATTTGCGACAGGGAGTAATTCACCCCTCCACTTT. Translation: CASSEFATGSNSPLHF. V and J are TRBV6-1 and TRBJ1-6; 7 positions agree with TRBD1. V shed 2 bases, J shed 6 bases, and the junction held 7 bases outside the gene matches. CDR1 MNHNS and CDR2 SASEGT come from the germline V gene. CDR3 length: 16 residues.

This clonotype has a count of ten or more. This beta chain is an unintended read in a library built for alpha chains; its size means little. The chain carries TRBV4-1 and TRBJ1-5; D might be TRBD1 (5 bases). CDR1 is MGHRA and CDR2 is YSYEKL in the germline V gene. This CDR3 has 14 amino acids. V lost 0 bases and J 7 bases, leaving 10 bases between the germline ends. The CDR3 sequence: CASSQEWDGQPQHF. The DNA for the CDR3 is TGCGCCAGCAGCCAAGAGTGGGACGGCCAGCCCCAGCATTTT.

Ten or more counts support this clonotype. This beta chain is an unintended read in a library built for alpha chains; its size means little. The chain combines TRBV7-9 with TRBJ1-1; D unclear. Trimming cost V 3 bases and J 2 bases, with 7 bases left between them. CDR1 SEHNR and CDR2 FQNEAQ come from the germline V gene (reference sequence). The CDR3 covers 13 residues. CDR3 sequence: CASSLEPNTEAFF. The CDR3 coding sequence is TGTGCCAGCAGCTTGGAGCCTAACACTGAAGCTTTCTTT.

This clonotype was seen ten or more times. Found in a library prepared for alpha chains, this beta chain is an off-target read, and its abundance has little meaning. The chain combines TRBV7-3 with TRBJ1-5; D is perhaps TRBD1 (5 bases). V was shortened by 1 base and J by 5 bases, with 15 bases between the two germline ends. Germline V gene sequence: CDR1 SGHTA, CDR2 FQGTGA. CDR3 length equals 16 residues. The CDR3 DNA is TGTGCCAGCAGCTTAAGTGGGCAGGGAGGTTATCAGCCCCAGCATTTT. This codes for CASSLSGQGGYQPQHF.

Sample share makes this clonotype medium-sized. The junction differs from germline at one of its ends, possibly a read error. This beta chain is an unintended read in a library built for alpha chains; its size means little. The CDR3 is CSAREDSGASTDTQYF. CDR3 sequence (DNA): TGCAGCGCTAGAGAAGATAGCGGGGCTAGCACAGATACGCAGTATTTT. The chain carries TRBV20-1 and TRBJ2-3, with 8 bases identical to TRBD2. CDR1 DFQATT and CDR2 SNEGSKA come from the germline V gene (reference sequence). The CDR3 covers 16 residues.

This clonotype was counted many times. In a library made to pick up alpha chains, this beta chain is a stray read with a size that means little. The CDR3 coding sequence is TGTGCCAGCAGCCACTTCGGGCTAGTCAGTGAGACCCAGTACTTC. It is translated as CASSHFGLVSETQYF. V and J are TRBV14 and TRBJ2-5; no clear D. Trimming pared 3 bases from V and 5 bases from J, leaving 16 bases between. The germline V gene has CDR1 SGHDN and CDR2 FVKESK. The CDR3 has 15 amino acids.

Comment on this clonotype: For a library built for alpha chains, this beta chain is a stray read; little rests on its size. The chain uses TRBV29-1 and TRBJ1-2, with D perhaps TRBD1 (5 bases). CDR3 length equals 12 residues. The germline CDR1 and CDR2 sequences are SQVTM and ANQGSEA. Trimming removed 3 bases from V and 4 bases from J, with 9 bases in between. CDR3 protein: CSVEVGPYGYTF. The CDR3 DNA is TGCAGCGTTGAGGTGGGACCCTATGGCTACACCTTC.

A note on this clonotype: The library was built for alpha chains, so this beta chain is an off-target read and its size means little. This chain links TRBV13 with TRBJ1-4; 10 bases align to TRBD1. The junction had 1 base not matched to a gene; V was cut back by 5 bases and J by 7 bases. CDR3 size: 13 residues. Germline lookup yields CDR1 PRHDT and CDR2 FYEKMQ (reference sequence). The CDR3 spells CASSGTGVEKLFF. The CDR3 DNA reads TGTGCCAGCAGCGGGACAGGGGTTGAAAAACTGTTTTTT.

This clonotype was picked up many times. Little can be read into the size of this beta chain, an off-target read in a library designed for alpha chains. The V and J genes are TRBV7-9 and TRBJ2-3; TRBD2 aligns across 7 bases. The V and J ends lost 5 bases and 8 bases, in that order; junction bases with no gene match: 7. The CDR3 sequence is 13 residues long. The germline gives CDR1 SEHNR, CDR2 FQNEAQ (reference sequence). Here the CDR3 reads CASSRHGTTTQYF. CDR3 DNA: TGTGCCAGCAGCCGTCACGGGACTACTACGCAGTATTTT.

This clonotype was recorded at least ten times. This beta chain slipped into a library made for alpha chains as a stray read, so its size is not meaningful. V is TRBV7-2 and J is TRBJ2-5; D not certain. The V gene lost 3 bases and the J gene lost 2 bases, with 13 bases spanning the gap. The CDR3 is made up of 15 amino acids. Germline V lookup: CDR1 SGHTA, CDR2 FQGNSA. CDR3 nucleotides: TGTGCCAGCAGCTTGGGCAGGCTCCGACAAGAGACCCAGTACTTC. Its protein product is CASSLGRLRQETQYF.

This clonotype was observed many times. The library was prepared for alpha chains; this beta chain is a stray read, so its frequency means little. The gene calls are TRBV20-1 and TRBJ2-2, with TRBD1 identical over 8 bases. Germline trimming cut 0 bases from V and 5 bases from J; bases unmatched to any gene: 8. The CDR3 is 16 amino acids. Looked up from germline, CDR1 is DFQATT and CDR2 is SNEGSKA (reference sequence). CDR3 DNA: TGCAGTGCTAGAGATAGGGACAGGCTGTGGACCGGGGAGCTGTTTTTT. Residues: CSARDRDRLWTGELFF.

About this clonotype: This beta chain is a stray read from a library made for alpha chains; its abundance is not meaningful. This chain joins TRBV13 and TRBJ1-1; D is uncertain. Germline assignment: CDR1 PRHDT and CDR2 FYEKMQ (reference sequence). V lost 6 bases, J lost 1 base, and 18 bases lay in between. The CDR3 loop spans 16 amino acids. In nucleotides, the CDR3 is TGTGCCAGCAGTATTACGGGTCTGGGTCGGAACACTGAAGCTTTCTTT. This sequence encodes CASSITGLGRNTEAFF. Full variable domain (missing parts from reference TRBV13 and TRBJ1-1): AAGVIQSPRHLIKEKRETATLKCYPIPRHDTVYWYQQGPGQDPQFLISFYEKMQSDKGSIPDRFSAQQFSDYHSELNMSSLELGDSALYFCASSITGLGRNTEAFFGQGTRLTVV.

This clonotype was seen repeatedly, ten times or more. A library made for alpha chains picked up this beta chain off target, so its size means little. J is TRBJ2-1 and V is TRBV24-1, with TRBD2 matching over 8 bases. V lost 8 bases, J lost 0 bases, and 11 bases stayed unmatched. Germline V lookup: CDR1 KGHDR, CDR2 SFDVKD. The CDR3 contains 17 residues. CDR3 coding DNA: TGTGCCACCAAGGGTAGCGGGGCTCAGGGCTCCTACAATGAGCAGTTCTTC. Translation: CATKGSGAQGSYNEQFF.

This clonotype was recorded many times. Within a library made for alpha chains, this beta chain is off target, and its count is uninformative. The chain couples TRBV5-1 to TRBJ2-3, with TRBD1 identical over 7 bases. Unmatched junction bases numbered 7, after V lost 0 bases and J lost 3 bases. The CDR3 is 16 amino acids. CDR1 and CDR2 (germline): SGHRS, YFSETQ. The CDR3 region is CASSLGRDSSTDTQYF. CDR3 in DNA: TGCGCCAGCAGCTTGGGTCGGGACAGTTCAACAGATACGCAGTATTTT.

Worth noting for this clonotype: This beta chain is an off-target read within a library intended for alpha chains, so its frequency means little. This chain links TRBV16 with TRBJ1-2; 11 bases are a match to TRBD1. The junction had 6 bases not matched to a gene; V was cut back by 4 bases and J by 8 bases. The CDR3 runs to 14 residues. Germline CDR1 reads KGHSY; CDR2 reads FQNENV. In DNA, the CDR3 is TGTGCCAGCAGCCCGGACAGGGGGCTTCGGGGCTACACCTTC. Translated: CASSPDRGLRGYTF.

This clonotype was observed at least ten times. For a library built for alpha chains, this beta chain is a stray read; little rests on its size. J is TRBJ2-2 and V is TRBV6-4; TRBD2 matches at 13 bases. With 0 bases clipped from V and 1 base from J, the junction kept 5 bases outside the gene matches. Germline lookup yields CDR1 MRHNA and CDR2 SNTAGT. The CDR3 runs 19 residues. CDR3 sequence: CASSDSRTSGGLNTGELFF. CDR3 coding DNA: TGTGCCAGCAGTGACTCGAGGACTAGCGGGGGCCTGAACACCGGGGAGCTGTTTTTT.

This clonotype was counted at least ten times. Since the library was made to target alpha chains, this beta chain is a stray read and its abundance is not meaningful. V gene TRBV7-2 combines with J gene TRBJ2-1; unclear D gene. The CDR3 has 15 residues. CDR1 and CDR2 from the germline V gene are SGHTA and FQGNSA. V lost 5 bases, J lost 5 bases, and 16 bases lay in between. DNA for the CDR3: TGTGCCAGCAGCCGGTATTGGGGAAGTGACAATGAGCAGTTCTTC. It specifies CASSRYWGSDNEQFF.

This clonotype was recorded at least ten times. The library was designed around alpha chains, so this beta chain is a stray read whose abundance carries little weight. V usage is TRBV5-6 and J usage is TRBJ2-4; 9 bases match TRBD2. Germline loops: CDR1 SGHDT, CDR2 YYEEEE. This CDR3 comprises 14 residues. V trimming: 2 bases; J trimming: 10 bases; junction bases outside the gene matches: 7. The chain's CDR3 is CASSFRLLAGIQYF. For the CDR3, the DNA is TGTGCCAGCAGCTTTCGACTCCTAGCGGGGATTCAGTACTTC.

This clonotype came up many times. This beta chain is a stray sequence in a library constructed for alpha chains; its clone size is not meaningful. The chain links TRBV7-3 to TRBJ1-2; unclear D gene. Trimming shortened V by 3 bases and J by 4 bases, and 9 bases separated the two germline ends. CDR1 and CDR2 (germline): SGHTA, FQGTGA. The CDR3 length is 13 residues. The CDR3 DNA sequence: TGTGCCAGCAGCTTTGGGAGAGTCTATGGCTACACCTTC. Its translation is CASSFGRVYGYTF.

This clonotype was found many times. This beta chain is a stray read from a library made for alpha chains; its abundance is not meaningful. The chain joins TRBV20-1 to TRBJ1-2; the D is unclear. Germline CDR1 reads DFQATT; CDR2 reads SNEGSKA (reference sequence). The CDR3 has 18 residues. V lost 2 bases and J lost 4, with 26 bases in between. This CDR3 is CSARRAFGGLLRGYGYTF. DNA for the CDR3: TGCAGTGCTAGACGAGCGTTTGGCGGCCTACTTCGTGGCTATGGCTACACCTTC.

Many counts were recorded for this clonotype. The library was prepared for alpha chains; this beta chain is a stray read, so its frequency means little. The rearrangement links TRBV20-1 to TRBJ2-1; unclear D gene. This CDR3 is 12 amino acids long. V was clipped by 4 bases and J by 4 bases, with 8 bases between them. Germline assignment: CDR1 DFQATT and CDR2 SNEGSKA (reference sequence). The CDR3: CSATSGYNEQFF. In nucleotides, the CDR3 is TGCAGTGCTACTTCCGGATACAATGAGCAGTTCTTC.